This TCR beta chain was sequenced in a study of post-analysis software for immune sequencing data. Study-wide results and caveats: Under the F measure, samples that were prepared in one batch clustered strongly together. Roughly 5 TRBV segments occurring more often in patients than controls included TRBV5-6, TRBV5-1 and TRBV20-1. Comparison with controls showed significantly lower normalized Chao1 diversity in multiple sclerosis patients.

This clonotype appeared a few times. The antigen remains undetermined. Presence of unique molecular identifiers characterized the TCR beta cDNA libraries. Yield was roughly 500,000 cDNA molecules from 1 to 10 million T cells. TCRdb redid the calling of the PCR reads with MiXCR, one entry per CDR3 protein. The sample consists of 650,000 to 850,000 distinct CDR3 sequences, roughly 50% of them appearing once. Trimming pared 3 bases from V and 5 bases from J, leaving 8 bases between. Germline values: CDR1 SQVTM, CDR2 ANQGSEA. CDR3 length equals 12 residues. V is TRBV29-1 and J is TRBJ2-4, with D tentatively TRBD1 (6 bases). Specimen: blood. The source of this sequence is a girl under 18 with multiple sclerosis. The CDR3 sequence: CSVDPGENIQYF. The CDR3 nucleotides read TGCAGCGTTGATCCAGGGGAAAACATTCAGTACTTC. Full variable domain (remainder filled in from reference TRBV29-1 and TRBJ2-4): SAVISQKPSRDICQRGTSLTIQCQVDSQVTMMFWYRQQPGQSLTLIATANQGSEATYESGFVIDKFPISRPNLTFSTLTVSNMSPEDSSIYLCSVDPGENIQYFGAGTRLSVL.